Each of the 20 T cell receptor beta chains below was sequenced from the same sample in a study of T cells in Graves' hyperthyroidism and ophthalmopathy. Regions amplified from RNA transcripts were the TCR beta CDR3 regions. The HTBI set primed first-round TCR CDR3 RT-PCR. One entry per CDR3 protein, called by TCRdb with MiXCR from the multiplex PCR reads. The repertoire consists of around 300,000 distinct CDR3 sequences, with approximately 15% occurring once and the leading ten covering under 30%. Sequenced input: blood. The receptors shown here come from a woman in her thirties with Graves' hyperthyroidism.

This clonotype was seen only a few times. Likely a read error: the CDR3 ends without its conserved phenylalanine or tryptophan. The chain combines TRBV5-1 with TRBJ2-1, with D unclear. This CDR3 has 13 amino acids. Trimming left V 3 bases short and J 2 bases short, with 6 bases between. Germline lookup yields CDR1 SGHRS and CDR2 YFSETQ. CDR3 residues: CASSSPTYNEQFL. The CDR3 DNA is TGCGCCAGCAGCTCCCCAACCTACAATGAGCAGTTCCTC.

The chain is built from TRBV18 and TRBJ1-6, with D possibly being TRBD1 (6 bases). Trimming removed 0 bases at V and 11 bases at J, with 14 bases between. CDR1 and CDR2 from the germline V gene are KGHSH and LQKENI. There are 15 residues in the CDR3. The CDR3 DNA reads TGTGCCAGCTCACCACCGGGGAGGGGGAGAGCACCCCTCCACTTT. The encoded protein is CASSPPGRGRAPLHF.

This clonotype was seen a few times. The chain has TRBV20-1 and TRBJ2-1; D not resolved. V lost 0 bases to trimming and J lost 0 bases, with 12 bases between them. The CDR3 length is 16 residues. Germline values: CDR1 DFQATT, CDR2 SNEGSKA (reference sequence). CDR3: CSARDGSRSSYNEQFF. The CDR3 DNA sequence: TGCAGTGCTAGAGACGGTAGCCGAAGCTCCTACAATGAGCAGTTCTTC.

This clonotype occurred many times. This chain uses TRBV7-2 with TRBJ1-5; D might be TRBD1 (5 bases). The CDR3 extends over 14 amino acids. In germline, CDR1 is SGHTA, CDR2 FQGNSA. Trimming pared 4 bases from V and 4 bases from J, leaving 11 bases between. The CDR3 loop reads CASSWGGGNQPQHF. CDR3 DNA sequence: TGTGCCAGCAGCTGGGGGGGAGGAAATCAGCCCCAGCATTTT.

This clonotype has a count of ten or more. V gene TRBV7-2 combines with J gene TRBJ2-1; maybe TRBD1 (6 bases). This CDR3 is built from 14 residues. CDR1 SGHTA and CDR2 FQGNSA come from the germline V gene. V gave up 3 bases and J gave up 9 bases, with 15 bases separating them. CDR3: CASSLGTRGGEQFF. In DNA, the CDR3 is TGTGCCAGCAGCTTGGGGACCCGAGGGGGTGAGCAGTTCTTC.

This clonotype was seen a few times. The V call is TRBV19, the J call TRBJ2-3; 9 bases fit TRBD2. After removal of 7 bases from V and 5 bases from J, the junction contained 7 bases not matched to a gene. The CDR3 totals 14 residues. Looked up from germline, CDR1 is LNHDA and CDR2 is SQIVND (reference sequence). The CDR3, as DNA: TGTGCCAGTACAGCTAGCGGGACTAGAGATACGCAGTATTTT. Amino acids: CASTASGTRDTQYF.

The V gene is TRBV5-1, the J gene TRBJ2-2; D is perhaps TRBD2 (5 bases). Trimming shortened V by 2 bases and J by 4 bases, and 15 bases separated the two germline ends. The CDR3 totals 16 residues. Germline V gene lookup returns CDR1 SGHRS and CDR2 YFSETQ. The CDR3 nucleotides are TGCGCCAGCAGCTTTAACGGAGGTCGAATCACCGGGGAGCTGTTTTTT. Amino acid sequence: CASSFNGGRITGELFF. Filled out from reference TRBV5-1 and TRBJ2-2, the complete variable domain reads KAGVTQTPRYLIKTRGQQVTLSCSPISGHRSVSWYQQTPGQGLQFLFEYFSETQRNKGNFPGRFSGRQFSNSRSEMNVSTLELGDSALYLCASSFNGGRITGELFFGEGSRLTVL.

The V call is TRBV20-1, the J call TRBJ2-7; a weak D match, TRBD1 (5 bases). Trimming removed 2 bases from V and 3 bases from J, with 11 bases in between. Germline V gives CDR1 DFQATT, CDR2 SNEGSKA (reference sequence). The CDR3 has 13 amino acids. CDR3 in amino acids: CSARFIGDYEQYF. The CDR3, as DNA: TGCAGTGCTAGATTCATAGGGGACTACGAGCAGTACTTC.

This chain uses TRBV11-1 with TRBJ2-3, with 13 positions matching TRBD2. V gave up 4 bases and J gave up 0 bases; unmatched junction bases: 10. Looked up from germline, CDR1 is SGHAT and CDR2 is FQDESV (reference sequence). This CDR3 is built from 19 residues. DNA of the CDR3: TGTGCCAGCAGCTCCAAAAAGCCGGGACTAGCGGGGAGCACAGATACGCAGTATTTT. Amino acid sequence: CASSSKKPGLAGSTDTQYF.

This clonotype was seen many times. The V and J genes are TRBV20-1 and TRBJ2-3, with D unclear. The CDR3 spans 13 residues. The germline V gene has CDR1 DFQATT and CDR2 SNEGSKA (reference sequence). V was trimmed by 6 bases and J by 3 bases, leaving 13 bases between them. In DNA, the CDR3 is TGCAGTGCCCCGGACCTTGGGACAGATACGCAGTATTTT. Its protein product is CSAPDLGTDTQYF.

This clonotype showed up many times. The gene calls are TRBV12-3 or TRBV12-4 and TRBJ2-5, with 7 bases identical to TRBD2. This CDR3 region has 13 residues. Trimming removed 6 bases from V and 1 base from J; junction bases left unmatched: 2. DNA of the CDR3: TGTGCCAGCAGGGCTAGCGGCCAAGAGACCCAGTACTTC. It is translated as CASRASGQETQYF.

This clonotype was recorded at least ten times. The CDR3 DNA reads as TGTGCCAGCAGTTTACTGGCAGGTCGGCAGCCCCAGCATTTT. It is translated as CASSLLAGRQPQHF. The chain combines TRBV28 with TRBJ1-5; D remains unclear. The CDR3 has 14 residues. V shed 2 bases and J shed 7 bases, with 12 bases lying between them. From germline, CDR1 is MDHEN and CDR2 SYDVKM. The whole variable domain, filled in from reference TRBV28 and TRBJ1-5, reads DVKVTQSSRYLVKRTGEKVFLECVQDMDHENMFWYRQDPGLGLRLIYFSYDVKMKEKGDIPEGYSVSREKKERFSLILESASTNQTSMYLCASSLLAGRQPQHFGDGTRLSIL.

The CDR3 bases are TGTGCTAGTGGTTTGGGCCAGGGAGGGTTTGAAGCTTTCTTT. Translation gives CASGLGQGGFEAFF. The chain has TRBV12-5 and TRBJ1-1; tentative D call: TRBD1 (5 bases). Per germline, CDR1 LGHNT and CDR2 FRNRAP. V was trimmed by 1 base and J by 7 bases, leaving 13 bases between them. The CDR3 is 14 amino acids.

This clonotype was picked up many times. The chain employs TRBV10-3 and TRBJ2-7, with 8 bases identical to TRBD1. Germline values: CDR1 ENHRY, CDR2 SYGVKD. V gave up 8 bases and J gave up 0 bases; unmatched junction bases: 3. This CDR3 is built from 13 residues. The CDR3 DNA reads TGTGCCATCCAGGGGGCGAGCTCCTACGAGCAGTACTTC. This gives the protein CAIQGASSYEQYF.

The chain carries TRBV10-3 and TRBJ2-7; 12 bases agree with TRBD2. The CDR3 is 16 amino acids. The junction had 8 bases not matched to a gene; V was cut back by 6 bases and J by 2 bases. Germline CDR1 ENHRY, CDR2 SYGVKD. CDR3 DNA: TGTGCCATCAGCCTGATTAGACTAGCGGGGGCCTACGAGCAGTACTTC. This sequence encodes CAISLIRLAGAYEQYF.

This clonotype has at least ten counts. This chain uses TRBV12-3 or TRBV12-4 with TRBJ1-4; D ambiguous. The CDR3 contains 14 residues. Deletions cut 5 bases from V and 6 bases from J, with 13 bases between. The CDR3 protein is CASSPIRQDEKLFF. CDR3 DNA sequence: TGTGCCAGCAGTCCCATAAGGCAGGATGAAAAACTGTTTTTT.

In its sample, this clonotype was seen a few times. This chain links TRBV5-1 with TRBJ2-2; D tentatively reads TRBD1 or TRBD2 (5 bases each). Germline V lookup: CDR1 SGHRS, CDR2 YFSETQ. V lost 2 bases and J lost 10, with 15 bases in between. The CDR3 sequence is 14 residues long. DNA for the CDR3: TGCGCCAGCAGCTTCGCCCCCCCGGGACCGGAGCTGTTTTTT. Translating gives CASSFAPPGPELFF.

The chain recombines TRBV6-2 or TRBV6-3 with TRBJ2-7; 16 bases match TRBD2. CDR1 is MNHEY, CDR2 SVGEGT, per germline. The V segment lost 5 bases and the J segment 3 bases; nucleotides outside the gene matches: 7. This CDR3 has 17 amino acids. CDR3 DNA sequence: TGTGCCAGCAGTAGTGGGACTAGCGGGAGGGCCAGCTACGAGCAGTACTTC. It is translated as CASSSGTSGRASYEQYF.

CDR3: CAWSLVSDTEAFF. The CDR3 DNA reads as TGTGCCTGGAGCTTAGTCTCGGACACTGAAGCTTTCTTT. V and J are TRBV30 and TRBJ1-1, with unresolved D. This CDR3 has 13 residues. V gave up 3 bases and J gave up 3 bases, with 11 bases separating them. Germline V gene sequence: CDR1 GTSNPN, CDR2 SVGIG (reference sequence).

This clonotype was found many times. At one of its ends the junction is not consistent with the germline gene, which may arise from a read error. The CDR3 is CASREASGLTDTQYF. The CDR3 nucleotides read TGTGCCAGCAGGGAAGCTAGCGGACTCACAGATACGCAGTATTTT. The V call is TRBV6-1, the J call TRBJ2-3, with 7 bases identical to TRBD2. The germline CDR1 and CDR2 sequences are MNHNS and SASEGT. This CDR3 spans 15 amino acids.